A selection of T cell receptor beta chains follows, all from one sample in a study of technical replicates of blood from a handful of donors. TCRdb keeps only in-frame clones here, not all; method: immunoSEQ multiplex PCR. This table has 65,000 to 85,000 clones, 93% appearing once. The specimen sequenced was T cells isolated from PBMCs. The receptors derive from a human donor in good health. Each CDR3 is given with its conserved first and last residue. The order of the fields is clone size, D gene, J gene, V gene, CDR3 DNA, CDR3 protein. D genes are given only for firm matches. The size entry is marked missing in some rows and otherwise reads once, few, many or a size class.

clone_size: .; d_call: .; j_call: TRBJ1-2; v_call: TRBV7-9; cdr3_nt: TGTGCCAGCAGCCAGGGCGTTCTTCATGGCTACACCTTC; cdr3_aa: CASSQGVLHGYTF
clone_size: .; d_call: TRBD1; j_call: TRBJ1-2; v_call: TRBV9; cdr3_nt: TGTGCCAGCAGCGAGGGACAGGGGGCTTACTATGGCTACACCTTC; cdr3_aa: CASSEGQGAYYGYTF
clone_size: .; d_call: .; j_call: TRBJ2-3; v_call: TRBV11-3; cdr3_nt: TGTGCCAGCAGCTTAGTTCGGGGACTGGGATGGGATACGCAGTATTTT; cdr3_aa: CASSLVRGLGWDTQYF
clone_size: .; d_call: .; j_call: TRBJ2-3; v_call: TRBV12-5; cdr3_nt: TGTGCTAGTGGTACCAAACAGGGGACTAGCACAGATACGCAGTATTTT; cdr3_aa: CASGTKQGTSTDTQYF
clone_size: .; d_call: TRBD2; j_call: TRBJ2-1; v_call: TRBV7-9; cdr3_nt: TGTGCCAGCAGCTTAGCGGGAGGGCGGTACAATGAGCAGTTCTTC; cdr3_aa: CASSLAGGRYNEQFF
clone_size: .; d_call: .; j_call: TRBJ2-5; v_call: TRBV7-2; cdr3_nt: TGTGCCAGCAGCTTAGCCAGGGAGACCCAGTACTTC; cdr3_aa: CASSLARETQYF
clone_size: .; d_call: TRBD1; j_call: TRBJ1-1; v_call: TRBV6-1; cdr3_nt: TGTGCCAACCTGGACAGGGGATGGGACACTGAAGCTTTCTTT; cdr3_aa: CANLDRGWDTEAFF
clone_size: once; d_call: TRBD1; j_call: TRBJ1-1; v_call: TRBV19; cdr3_nt: TGTGCCAGTAGCAGGGACAGGGGTAACACTGAAGCTTTCTTT; cdr3_aa: CASSRDRGNTEAFF
clone_size: .; d_call: .; j_call: TRBJ1-2; v_call: TRBV11-2; cdr3_nt: TGTGCCAGCGTCCGAGTCAGGGAGGCTGGCTACACCTTC; cdr3_aa: CASVRVREAGYTF
clone_size: few; d_call: .; j_call: TRBJ1-3; v_call: TRBV11-3; cdr3_nt: TGTGCCAGCAGCCGGCGACAGAAAGGAAACACCATATATTTT; cdr3_aa: CASSRRQKGNTIYF
clone_size: .; d_call: TRBD2; j_call: TRBJ2-4; v_call: TRBV6-5; cdr3_nt: TGTGCCAGCTCCTGGGGGGGAGGGTGGGCAAACATTCAGTACTTC; cdr3_aa: CASSWGGGWANIQYF
clone_size: .; d_call: .; j_call: TRBJ2-7; v_call: TRBV21-1; cdr3_nt: TGTGCCAGCAGCCGACGGCGACAGGTGCTCTCCTACGAGCAGTACTTC; cdr3_aa: CASSRRRQVLSYEQYF
clone_size: .; d_call: .; j_call: TRBJ1-2; v_call: TRBV5-6; cdr3_nt: TGTGCCAGCAGCTTGTATGCGGGTTATGGCTACACCTTC; cdr3_aa: CASSLYAGYGYTF
clone_size: .; d_call: TRBD2; j_call: TRBJ2-7; v_call: TRBV5-1; cdr3_nt: TGCGCCAGCAGCTTGCAACTAGCGGGAATCGACGAGCAGTACTTC; cdr3_aa: CASSLQLAGIDEQYF
clone_size: .; d_call: .; j_call: TRBJ2-1; v_call: TRBV15; cdr3_nt: TGTGCCACCGAGGGATATGAGCAGTTCTTC; cdr3_aa: CATEGYEQFF
clone_size: .; d_call: TRBD1; j_call: TRBJ2-5; v_call: TRBV10-3; cdr3_nt: TGTGCCATCAGTGATAGGGACAGTAAACAAGAGACCCAGTACTTC; cdr3_aa: CAISDRDSKQETQYF
clone_size: .; d_call: TRBD2; j_call: TRBJ2-1; v_call: TRBV7-3; cdr3_nt: TGTGCCAGCAGCCGACATTATAGCGGGAGTCTGAATGAGCAGTTCTTC; cdr3_aa: CASSRHYSGSLNEQFF
clone_size: .; d_call: .; j_call: TRBJ2-5; v_call: TRBV5-1; cdr3_nt: TGCGCCAGCAGCTTAATGGGACAACAAGAGACCCAGTACTTC; cdr3_aa: CASSLMGQQETQYF
clone_size: .; d_call: .; j_call: TRBJ2-3; v_call: TRBV13; cdr3_nt: TGTGCCAGCAGCTCCGGGGACTCGGCTGGGGGAAATACGCAGTATTTT; cdr3_aa: CASSSGDSAGGNTQYF
clone_size: .; d_call: TRBD1; j_call: TRBJ1-4; v_call: TRBV19; cdr3_nt: TGTGCCAGTAGCACCGGGACAGTCAGGGGTGGTGAAAAACTGTTTTTT; cdr3_aa: CASSTGTVRGGEKLFF
clone_size: .; d_call: .; j_call: TRBJ1-1; v_call: TRBV2; cdr3_nt: TGTGCCAGCAGTCAAAGATCAGGGGAAACTGAAGCTTTCTTT; cdr3_aa: CASSQRSGETEAFF
clone_size: .; d_call: .; j_call: TRBJ2-1; v_call: TRBV21-1; cdr3_nt: TGTGCCAGCAGGAAGAAACTAGCGGGAGATTTCAATGAGCAGTTCTTC; cdr3_aa: CASRKKLAGDFNEQFF
clone_size: once; d_call: .; j_call: TRBJ2-3; v_call: TRBV27; cdr3_nt: TGTGCCAGCAGTCCTAGCGTAGCCACAGATACGCAGTATTTT; cdr3_aa: CASSPSVATDTQYF
clone_size: .; d_call: TRBD2; j_call: TRBJ2-3; v_call: TRBV7-2; cdr3_nt: TGTGCCAGCAGCGCGGCTAGCGGGAATCGGGATACGCAGTATTTT; cdr3_aa: CASSAASGNRDTQYF
clone_size: .; d_call: .; j_call: TRBJ2-2; v_call: TRBV28; cdr3_nt: TGTGCCAGCACTATCCCGGCGGGGAACACCGGGGAGCTGTTTTTT; cdr3_aa: CASTIPAGNTGELFF
clone_size: .; d_call: .; j_call: TRBJ1-2; v_call: TRBV7-2; cdr3_nt: TGTGCCAGCAGCTTAGTTAACAGTTACTATGGCTACACCTTC; cdr3_aa: CASSLVNSYYGYTF